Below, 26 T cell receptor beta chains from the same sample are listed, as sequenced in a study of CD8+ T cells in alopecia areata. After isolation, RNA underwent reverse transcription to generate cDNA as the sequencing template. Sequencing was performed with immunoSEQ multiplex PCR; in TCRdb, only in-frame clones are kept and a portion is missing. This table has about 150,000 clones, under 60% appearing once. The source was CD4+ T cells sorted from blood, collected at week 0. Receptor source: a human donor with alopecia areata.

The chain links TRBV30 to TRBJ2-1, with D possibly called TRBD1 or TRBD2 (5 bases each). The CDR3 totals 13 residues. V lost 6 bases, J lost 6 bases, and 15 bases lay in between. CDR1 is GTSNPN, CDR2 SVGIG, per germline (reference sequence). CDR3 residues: CACSGTLGNEQFF. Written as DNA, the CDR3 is TGTGCCTGTTCCGGGACCCTGGGCAATGAGCAGTTCTTC.

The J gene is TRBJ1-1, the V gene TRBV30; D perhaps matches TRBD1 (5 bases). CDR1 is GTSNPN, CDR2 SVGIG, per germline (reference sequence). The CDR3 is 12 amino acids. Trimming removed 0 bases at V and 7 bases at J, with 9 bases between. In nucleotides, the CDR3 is TGTGCCTGGAGTGTAAGGGGAGTTGAAGCTTTCTTT. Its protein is CAWSVRGVEAFF. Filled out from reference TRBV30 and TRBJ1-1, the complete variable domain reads SQTIHQWPATLVQPVGSPLSLECTVEGTSNPNLYWYRQAAGRGLQLLFYSVGIGQISSEVPQNLSASRPQDRQFILSSKKLLLSDSGFYLCAWSVRGVEAFFGQGTRLTVV.

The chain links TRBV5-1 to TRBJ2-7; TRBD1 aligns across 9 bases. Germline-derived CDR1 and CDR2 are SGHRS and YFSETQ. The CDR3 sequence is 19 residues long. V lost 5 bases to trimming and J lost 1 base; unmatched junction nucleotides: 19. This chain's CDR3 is CASSSSRDRDRRRSYEQYF. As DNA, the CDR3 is TGCGCCAGCAGTTCATCCCGGGACAGGGATCGAAGGCGTTCCTACGAGCAGTACTTC.

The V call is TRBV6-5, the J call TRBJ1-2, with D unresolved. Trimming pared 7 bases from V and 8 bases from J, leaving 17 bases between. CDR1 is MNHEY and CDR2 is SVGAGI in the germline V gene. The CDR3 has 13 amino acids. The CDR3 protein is CASISGRAGGYTF. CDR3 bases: TGTGCCAGCATCTCCGGAAGGGCGGGCGGCTACACCTTC.

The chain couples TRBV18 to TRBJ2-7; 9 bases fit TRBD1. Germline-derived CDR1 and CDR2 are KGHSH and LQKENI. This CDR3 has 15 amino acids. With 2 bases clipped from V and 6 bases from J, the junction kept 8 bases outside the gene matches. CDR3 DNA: TGTGCCAGCTCACCAGGACAGGGGAAAGTCTCCGAGCAGTACTTC. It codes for CASSPGQGKVSEQYF. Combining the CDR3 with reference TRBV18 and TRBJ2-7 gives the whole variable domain NAGVMQNPRHLVRRRGQEARLRCSPMKGHSHVYWYRQLPEEGLKFMVYLQKENIIDESGMPKERFSAEFPKEGPSILRIQQVVRGDSAAYFCASSPGQGKVSEQYFGPGTRLTVT.

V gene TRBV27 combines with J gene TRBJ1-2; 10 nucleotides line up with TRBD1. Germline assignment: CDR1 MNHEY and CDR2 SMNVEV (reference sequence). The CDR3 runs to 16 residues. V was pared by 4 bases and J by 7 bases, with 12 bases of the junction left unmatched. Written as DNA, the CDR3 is TGTGCCAGCAGTTGGTTTTCTGGACAGGGGGTCAGTGGCTACACCTTC. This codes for CASSWFSGQGVSGYTF.

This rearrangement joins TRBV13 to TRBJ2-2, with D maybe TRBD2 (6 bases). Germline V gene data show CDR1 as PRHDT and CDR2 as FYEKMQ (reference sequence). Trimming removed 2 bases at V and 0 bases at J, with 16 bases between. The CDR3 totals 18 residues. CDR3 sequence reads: CASSLPLSRRANTGELFF. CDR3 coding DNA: TGTGCCAGCAGCTTACCCCTATCCCGGAGGGCGAACACCGGGGAGCTGTTTTTT.

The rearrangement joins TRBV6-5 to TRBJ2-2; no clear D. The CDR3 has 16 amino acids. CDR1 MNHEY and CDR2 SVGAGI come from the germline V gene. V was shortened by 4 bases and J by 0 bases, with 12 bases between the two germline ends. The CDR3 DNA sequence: TGTGCCAGCAGTTGGGATACGGCTACGAACACCGGGGAGCTGTTTTTT. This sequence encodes CASSWDTATNTGELFF.

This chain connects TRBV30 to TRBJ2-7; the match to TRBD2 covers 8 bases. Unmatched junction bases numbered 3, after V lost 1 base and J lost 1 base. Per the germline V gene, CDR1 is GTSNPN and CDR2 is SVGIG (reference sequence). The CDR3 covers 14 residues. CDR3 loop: CAWSDLAGSYEQYF. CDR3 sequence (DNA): TGTGCCTGGAGTGATCTAGCGGGTTCCTACGAGCAGTACTTC. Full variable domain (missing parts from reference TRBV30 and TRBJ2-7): SQTIHQWPATLVQPVGSPLSLECTVEGTSNPNLYWYRQAAGRGLQLLFYSVGIGQISSEVPQNLSASRPQDRQFILSSKKLLLSDSGFYLCAWSDLAGSYEQYFGPGTRLTVT.

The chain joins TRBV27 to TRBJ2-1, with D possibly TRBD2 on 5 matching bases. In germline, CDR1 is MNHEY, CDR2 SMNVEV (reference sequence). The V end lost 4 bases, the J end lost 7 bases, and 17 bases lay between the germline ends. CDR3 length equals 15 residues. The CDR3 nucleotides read TGTGCCAGCAGTTCGTCGGACTCACTCAAGAATGAGCAGTTCTTC. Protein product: CASSSSDSLKNEQFF.

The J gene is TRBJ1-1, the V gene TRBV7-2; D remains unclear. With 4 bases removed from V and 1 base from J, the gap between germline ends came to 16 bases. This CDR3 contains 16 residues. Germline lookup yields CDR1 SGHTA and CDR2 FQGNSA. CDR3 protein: CASSYNVRSTNTEAFF. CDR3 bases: TGTGCCAGCAGCTATAATGTCAGGTCCACGAACACTGAAGCTTTCTTT.

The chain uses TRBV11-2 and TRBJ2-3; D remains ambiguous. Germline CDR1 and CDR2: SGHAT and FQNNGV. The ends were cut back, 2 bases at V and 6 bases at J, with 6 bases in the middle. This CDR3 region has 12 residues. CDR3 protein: CASSLIGDTQYF. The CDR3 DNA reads TGTGCCAGCAGCTTAATTGGGGATACGCAGTATTTT.

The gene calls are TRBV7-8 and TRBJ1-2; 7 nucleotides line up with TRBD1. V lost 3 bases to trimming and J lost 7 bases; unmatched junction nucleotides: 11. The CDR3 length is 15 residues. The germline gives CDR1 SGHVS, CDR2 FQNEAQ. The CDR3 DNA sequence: TGTGCCAGCAGCTTGGACAGGACTCGTTCGGGTGGCTACACCTTC. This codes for CASSLDRTRSGGYTF. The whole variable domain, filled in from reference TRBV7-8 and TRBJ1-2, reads GAGVSQSPRYKVAKRGQDVALRCDPISGHVSLFWYQQALGQGPEFLTYFQNEAQLDKSGLPSDRFFAERPEGSVSTLKIQRTQQEDSAVYLCASSLDRTRSGGYTFGSGTRLTVV.

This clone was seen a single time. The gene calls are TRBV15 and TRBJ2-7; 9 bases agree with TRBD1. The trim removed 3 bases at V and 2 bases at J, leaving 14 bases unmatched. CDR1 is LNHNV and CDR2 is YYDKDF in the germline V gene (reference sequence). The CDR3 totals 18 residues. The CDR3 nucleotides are TGTGCCACCAGCAGCGATCTCTCGAGGACAGGGGCCCCCTACGAGCAGTACTTC. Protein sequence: CATSSDLSRTGAPYEQYF.

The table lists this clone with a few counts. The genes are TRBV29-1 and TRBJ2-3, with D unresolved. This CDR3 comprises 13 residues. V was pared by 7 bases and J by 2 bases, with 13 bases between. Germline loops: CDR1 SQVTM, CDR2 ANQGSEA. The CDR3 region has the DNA TGCAGCGCGCCTGTAGGAACCACAGATACGCAGTATTTT. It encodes CSAPVGTTDTQYF.

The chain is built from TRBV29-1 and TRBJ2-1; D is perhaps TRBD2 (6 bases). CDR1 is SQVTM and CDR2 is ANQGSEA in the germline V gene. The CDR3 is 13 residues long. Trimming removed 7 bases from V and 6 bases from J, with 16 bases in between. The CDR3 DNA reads TGCAGCGCAAGACTAGGGTTTCGCAATGAGCAGTTCTTC. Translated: CSARLGFRNEQFF.

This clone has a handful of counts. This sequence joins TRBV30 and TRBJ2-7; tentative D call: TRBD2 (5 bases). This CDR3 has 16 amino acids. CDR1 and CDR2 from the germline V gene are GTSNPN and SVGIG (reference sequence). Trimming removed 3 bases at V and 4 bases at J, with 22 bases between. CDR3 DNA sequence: TGTGCCTGGAGCATTCGGGGTGGAGGAAGGACTTACGAGCAGTACTTC. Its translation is CAWSIRGGGRTYEQYF.

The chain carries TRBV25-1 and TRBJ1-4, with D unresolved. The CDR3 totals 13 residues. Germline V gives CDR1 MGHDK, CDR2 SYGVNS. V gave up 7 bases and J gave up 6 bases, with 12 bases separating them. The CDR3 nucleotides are TGTGCCAGCACTCCTGACGTGGATGAAAAACTGTTTTTT. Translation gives CASTPDVDEKLFF.

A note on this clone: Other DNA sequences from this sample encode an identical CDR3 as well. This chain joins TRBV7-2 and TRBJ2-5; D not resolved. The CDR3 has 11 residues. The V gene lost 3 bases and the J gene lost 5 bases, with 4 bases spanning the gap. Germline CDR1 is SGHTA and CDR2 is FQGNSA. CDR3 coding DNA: TGTGCCAGCAGCTTGTGGGAGACCCAGTACTTC. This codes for CASSLWETQYF.

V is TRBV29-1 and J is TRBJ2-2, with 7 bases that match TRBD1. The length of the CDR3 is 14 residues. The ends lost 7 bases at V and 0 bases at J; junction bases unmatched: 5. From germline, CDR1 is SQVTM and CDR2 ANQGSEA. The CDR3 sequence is CSGYRGTNTGELFF. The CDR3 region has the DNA TGCAGCGGCTACAGGGGCACGAACACCGGGGAGCTGTTTTTT.

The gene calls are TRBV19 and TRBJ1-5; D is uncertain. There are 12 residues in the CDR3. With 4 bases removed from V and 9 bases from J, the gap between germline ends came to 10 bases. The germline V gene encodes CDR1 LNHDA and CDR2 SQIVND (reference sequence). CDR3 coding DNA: TGTGCCAGTAGTAAGGAGGCAGCGCCCCAGCATTTT. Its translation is CASSKEAAPQHF. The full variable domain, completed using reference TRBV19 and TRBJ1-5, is DGGITQSPKYLFRKEGQNVTLSCEQNLNHDAMYWYRQDPGQGLRLIYYSQIVNDFQKGDIAEGYSVSREKKESFPLTVTSAQKNPTAFYLCASSKEAAPQHFGDGTRLSIL.

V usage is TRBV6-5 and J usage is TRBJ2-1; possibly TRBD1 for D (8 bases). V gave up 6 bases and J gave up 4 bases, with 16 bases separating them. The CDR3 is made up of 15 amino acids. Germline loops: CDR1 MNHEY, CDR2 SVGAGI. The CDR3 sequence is CASSQQGGVYNEQFF. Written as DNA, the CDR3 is TGTGCCAGCAGCCAACAGGGGGGGGTATACAATGAGCAGTTCTTC.

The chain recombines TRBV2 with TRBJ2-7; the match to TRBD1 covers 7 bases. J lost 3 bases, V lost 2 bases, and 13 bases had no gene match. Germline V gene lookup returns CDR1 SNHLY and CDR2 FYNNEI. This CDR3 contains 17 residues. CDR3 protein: CASSERIFGQASYEQYF. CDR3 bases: TGTGCCAGCAGTGAAAGGATCTTCGGACAGGCGAGCTACGAGCAGTACTTC.

CDR3 coding DNA: TGTGCCAGCAGTTCAGGACAGGGGGCTAATGAAAAACTGTTTTTT. This codes for CASSSGQGANEKLFF. The chain uses TRBV28 and TRBJ1-4, with 10 bases identical to TRBD1. CDR1 MDHEN and CDR2 SYDVKM come from the germline V gene. Trimming at V came to 4 bases and at J to 3 bases, leaving 2 bases not matched to a gene. This CDR3 is built from 15 residues.

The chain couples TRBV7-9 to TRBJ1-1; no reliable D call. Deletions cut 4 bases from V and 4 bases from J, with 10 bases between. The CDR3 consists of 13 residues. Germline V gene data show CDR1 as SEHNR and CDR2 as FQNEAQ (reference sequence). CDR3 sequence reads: CASSSHPGTEAFF. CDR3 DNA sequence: TGTGCCAGCAGCTCACACCCGGGCACTGAAGCTTTCTTT.

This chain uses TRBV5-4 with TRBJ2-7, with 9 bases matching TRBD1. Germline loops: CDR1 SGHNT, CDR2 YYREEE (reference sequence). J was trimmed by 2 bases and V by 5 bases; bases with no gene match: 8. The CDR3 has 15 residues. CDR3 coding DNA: TGTGCCAGCAGATCTGACAGGGGGATCGCCTACGAGCAGTACTTC. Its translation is CASRSDRGIAYEQYF.